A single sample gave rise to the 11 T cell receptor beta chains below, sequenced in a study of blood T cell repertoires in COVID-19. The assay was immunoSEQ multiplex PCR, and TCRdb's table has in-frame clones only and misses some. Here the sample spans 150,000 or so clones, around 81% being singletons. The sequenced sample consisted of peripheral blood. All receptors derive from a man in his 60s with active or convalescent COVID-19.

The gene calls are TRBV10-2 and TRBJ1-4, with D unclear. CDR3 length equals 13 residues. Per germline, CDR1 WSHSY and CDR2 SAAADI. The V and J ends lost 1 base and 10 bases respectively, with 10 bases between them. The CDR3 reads CASSEYPAGKLFF. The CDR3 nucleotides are TGCGCCAGCAGTGAGTACCCGGCGGGAAAACTGTTTTTT.

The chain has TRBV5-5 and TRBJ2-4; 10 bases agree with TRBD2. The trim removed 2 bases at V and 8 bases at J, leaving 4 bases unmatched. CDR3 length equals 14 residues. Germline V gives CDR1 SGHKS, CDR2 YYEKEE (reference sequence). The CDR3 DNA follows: TGTGCCAGCAGCTTTCGGCTAGCGGGGGACATTCAGTACTTC. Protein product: CASSFRLAGDIQYF.

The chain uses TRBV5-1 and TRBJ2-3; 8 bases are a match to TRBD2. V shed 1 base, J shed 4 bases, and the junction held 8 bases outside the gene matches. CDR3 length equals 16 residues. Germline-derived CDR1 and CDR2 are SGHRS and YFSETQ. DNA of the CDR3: TGCGCCAGCAGCTTGACGCCAGCGGGAGTAGCAGATACGCAGTATTTT. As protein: CASSLTPAGVADTQYF.

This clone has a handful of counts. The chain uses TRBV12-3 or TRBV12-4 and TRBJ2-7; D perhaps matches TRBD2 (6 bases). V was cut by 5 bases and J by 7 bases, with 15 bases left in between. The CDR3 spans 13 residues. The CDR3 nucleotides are TGTGCCAGCAGTCCCTGGGACGGGGGTGAGCAGTACTTC. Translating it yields CASSPWDGGEQYF.

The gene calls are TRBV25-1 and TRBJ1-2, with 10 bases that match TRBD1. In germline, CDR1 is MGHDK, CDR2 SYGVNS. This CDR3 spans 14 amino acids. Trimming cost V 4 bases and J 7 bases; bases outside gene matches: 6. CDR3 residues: CASSARGQGIGYTF. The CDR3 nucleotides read TGTGCCAGCAGTGCTCGGGGACAGGGGATTGGCTACACCTTC.

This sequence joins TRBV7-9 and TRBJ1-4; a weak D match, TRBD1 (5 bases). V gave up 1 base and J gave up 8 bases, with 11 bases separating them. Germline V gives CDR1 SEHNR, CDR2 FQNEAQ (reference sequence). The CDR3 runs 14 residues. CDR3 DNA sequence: TGTGCCAGCAGCTTAGGATTGACAGCAGAAAAACTGTTTTTT. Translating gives CASSLGLTAEKLFF.

The CDR3 DNA follows: TGTGCCAGCAGTACACAAACTAGCGGGTTCTACAATGAGCAGTTCTTC. Translated: CASSTQTSGFYNEQFF. This rearrangement joins TRBV27 to TRBJ2-1; TRBD2 aligns across 9 bases. With 5 bases clipped from V and 3 bases from J, the junction kept 8 bases outside the gene matches. Germline V gene sequence: CDR1 MNHEY, CDR2 SMNVEV (reference sequence). The CDR3 loop spans 16 amino acids.

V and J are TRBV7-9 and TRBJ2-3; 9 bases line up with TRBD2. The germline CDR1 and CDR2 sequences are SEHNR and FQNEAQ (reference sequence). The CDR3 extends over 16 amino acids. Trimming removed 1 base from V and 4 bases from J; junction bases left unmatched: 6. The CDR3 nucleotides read TGTGCCAGCAGCTTAGGGGCGGGGGGGCCCGCAGATACGCAGTATTTT. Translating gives CASSLGAGGPADTQYF.

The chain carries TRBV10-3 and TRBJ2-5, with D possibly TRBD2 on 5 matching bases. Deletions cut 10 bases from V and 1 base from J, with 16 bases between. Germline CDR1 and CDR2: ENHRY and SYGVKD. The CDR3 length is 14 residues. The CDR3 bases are TGTGCCACCTCCCCCCAGGACTTCCAAGAGACCCAGTACTTC. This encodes CATSPQDFQETQYF.

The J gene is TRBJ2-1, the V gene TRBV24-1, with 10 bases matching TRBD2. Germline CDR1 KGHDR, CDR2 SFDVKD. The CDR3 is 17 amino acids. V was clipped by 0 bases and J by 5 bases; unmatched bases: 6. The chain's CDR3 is CATSDLRIAGGNNEQFF. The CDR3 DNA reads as TGTGCCACCAGTGATTTGCGAATAGCGGGGGGCAACAATGAGCAGTTCTTC.

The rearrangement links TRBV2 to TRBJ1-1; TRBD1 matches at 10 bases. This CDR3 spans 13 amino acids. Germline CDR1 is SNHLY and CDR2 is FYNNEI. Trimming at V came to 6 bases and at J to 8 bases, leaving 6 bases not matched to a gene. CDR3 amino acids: CASRGQGPTEAFF. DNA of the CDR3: TGTGCCAGCAGGGGACAGGGGCCGACCGAAGCTTTCTTT.